This T cell receptor beta chain was found in a study of CD8+CD57+ T cells in acquired aplastic anemia. CDR3 and TCR beta VDJ profiling relied on a genomic DNA template. TCRdb reanalysed the reads using MiXCR and keeps one entry per CDR3 protein. Of 40,000 to 50,000 distinct CDR3 sequences in the sample, roughly 69% were seen once. J gave up 4 bases and V 5 bases, and 1 base lay outside the gene matches. Germline CDR1 and CDR2: DFQATT and SNEGSKA (reference sequence). The CDR3 loop spans 12 amino acids. This TCR was sampled from a human donor in good health, serving as a control. This chain joins TRBV20-1 and TRBJ2-7; 11 bases line up with TRBD2. The sample taken for sequencing was sorted CD4+, CD8+, or CD8+CD57+ T cells (not recorded which) from PBMCs. The CDR3: CSAGTSGYEQYF. The CDR3 DNA is TGCAGTGCTGGGACTAGCGGATACGAGCAGTACTTC.